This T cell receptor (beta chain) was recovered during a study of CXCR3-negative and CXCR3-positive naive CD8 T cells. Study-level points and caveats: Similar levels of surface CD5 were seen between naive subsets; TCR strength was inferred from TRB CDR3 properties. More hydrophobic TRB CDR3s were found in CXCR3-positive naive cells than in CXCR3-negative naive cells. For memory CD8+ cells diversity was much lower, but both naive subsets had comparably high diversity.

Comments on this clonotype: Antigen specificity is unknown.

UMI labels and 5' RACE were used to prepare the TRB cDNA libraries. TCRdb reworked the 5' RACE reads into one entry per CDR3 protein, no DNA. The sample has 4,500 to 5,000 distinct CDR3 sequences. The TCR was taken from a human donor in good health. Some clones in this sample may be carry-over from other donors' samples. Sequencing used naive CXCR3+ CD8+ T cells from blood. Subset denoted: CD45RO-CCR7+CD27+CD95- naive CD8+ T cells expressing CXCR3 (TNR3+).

CDR3 residues: CASSPGQGAGSPLHF. J is TRBJ1-6 and V is TRBV27; the D gene TCRdb calls, TRBD1, cannot be checked with no DNA. The CDR3 covers 15 residues. CDR1 is MNHEY, CDR2 SMNVEV, per germline (reference sequence).